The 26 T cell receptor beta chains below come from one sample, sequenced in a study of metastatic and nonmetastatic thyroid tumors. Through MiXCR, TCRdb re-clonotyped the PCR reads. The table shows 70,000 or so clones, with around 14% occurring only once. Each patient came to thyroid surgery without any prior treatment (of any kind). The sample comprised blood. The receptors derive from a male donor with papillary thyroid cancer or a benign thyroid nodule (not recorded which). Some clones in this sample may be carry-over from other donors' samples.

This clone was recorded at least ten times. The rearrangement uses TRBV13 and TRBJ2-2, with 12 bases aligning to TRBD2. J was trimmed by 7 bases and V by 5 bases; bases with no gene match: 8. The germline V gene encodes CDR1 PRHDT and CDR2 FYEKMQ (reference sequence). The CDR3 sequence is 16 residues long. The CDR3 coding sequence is TGTGCCAGCAGCGCCCGACTAGCGGGGGATAACGGGGAGCTGTTTTTT. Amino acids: CASSARLAGDNGELFF.

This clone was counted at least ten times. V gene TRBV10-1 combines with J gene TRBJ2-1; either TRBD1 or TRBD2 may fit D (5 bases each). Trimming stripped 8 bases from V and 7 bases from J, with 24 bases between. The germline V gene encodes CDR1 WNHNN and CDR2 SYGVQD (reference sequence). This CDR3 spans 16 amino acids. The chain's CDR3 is CASVRDGLAPRNEQFF. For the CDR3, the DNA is TGCGCCAGCGTCCGGGACGGGCTAGCACCCAGGAATGAGCAGTTCTTC.

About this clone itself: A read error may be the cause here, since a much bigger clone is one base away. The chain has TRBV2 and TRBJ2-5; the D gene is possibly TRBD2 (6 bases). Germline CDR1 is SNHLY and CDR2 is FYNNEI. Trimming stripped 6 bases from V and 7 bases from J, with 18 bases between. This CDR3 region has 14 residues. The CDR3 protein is CASSKGGSGLTQYF. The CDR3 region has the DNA TGTGCCAGCAGCAAGGGAGGCTCGGGGTTGACCCAGTACTTC. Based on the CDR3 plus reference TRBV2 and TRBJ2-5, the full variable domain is EPEVTQTPSHQVTQMGQEVILRCVPISNHLYFYWYRQILGQKVEFLVSFYNNEISEKSEIFDDQFSVERPDGSNFTLKIRSTKLEDSAMYFCASSKGGSGLTQYFGPGTRLLVL.

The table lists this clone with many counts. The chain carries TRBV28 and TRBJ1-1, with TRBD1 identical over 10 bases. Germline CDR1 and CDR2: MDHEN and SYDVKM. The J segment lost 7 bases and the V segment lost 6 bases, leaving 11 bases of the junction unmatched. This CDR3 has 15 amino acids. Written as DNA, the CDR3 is TGTGCCAGCAGCCGGCCGGGACAGGGGAAGGGTGAAGCTTTCTTT. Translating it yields CASSRPGQGKGEAFF.

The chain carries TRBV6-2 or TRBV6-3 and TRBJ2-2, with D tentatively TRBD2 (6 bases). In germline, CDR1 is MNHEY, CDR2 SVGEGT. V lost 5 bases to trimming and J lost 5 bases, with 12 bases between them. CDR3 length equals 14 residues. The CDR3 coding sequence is TGTGCCAGCAGTCCTGGGGGAGGTACCGGGGAGCTGTTTTTT. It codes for CASSPGGGTGELFF.

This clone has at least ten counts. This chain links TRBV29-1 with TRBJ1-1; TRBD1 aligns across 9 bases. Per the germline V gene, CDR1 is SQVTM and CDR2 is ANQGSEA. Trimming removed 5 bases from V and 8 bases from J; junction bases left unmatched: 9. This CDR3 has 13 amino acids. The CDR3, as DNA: TGCAGCGTTCCCCCAACAGGGGGCGGAGAAGCTTTCTTT. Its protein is CSVPPTGGGEAFF. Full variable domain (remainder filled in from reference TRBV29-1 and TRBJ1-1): SAVISQKPSRDICQRGTSLTIQCQVDSQVTMMFWYRQQPGQSLTLIATANQGSEATYESGFVIDKFPISRPNLTFSTLTVSNMSPEDSSIYLCSVPPTGGGEAFFGQGTRLTVV.

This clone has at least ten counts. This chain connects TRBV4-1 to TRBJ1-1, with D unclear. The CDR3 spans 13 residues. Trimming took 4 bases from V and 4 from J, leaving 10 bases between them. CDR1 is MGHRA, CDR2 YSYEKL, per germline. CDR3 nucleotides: TGCGCCAGCAGCCCGAGTCTCAGCACTGAAGCTTTCTTT. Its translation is CASSPSLSTEAFF.

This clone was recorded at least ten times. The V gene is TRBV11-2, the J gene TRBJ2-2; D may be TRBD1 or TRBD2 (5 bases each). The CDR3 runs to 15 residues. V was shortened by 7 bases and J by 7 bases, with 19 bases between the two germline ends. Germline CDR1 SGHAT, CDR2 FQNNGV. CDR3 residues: CASTFGGVGNGELFF. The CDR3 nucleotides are TGTGCCAGCACTTTTGGGGGAGTGGGTAACGGGGAGCTGTTTTTT.

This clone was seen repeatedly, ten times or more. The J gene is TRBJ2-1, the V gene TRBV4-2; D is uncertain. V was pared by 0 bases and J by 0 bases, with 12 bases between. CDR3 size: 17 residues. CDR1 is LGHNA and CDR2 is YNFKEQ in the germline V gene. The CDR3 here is CASSQDLSRSSYNEQFF. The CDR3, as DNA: TGTGCCAGCAGCCAAGATCTAAGTAGAAGCTCCTACAATGAGCAGTTCTTC.

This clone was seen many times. CDR3 nucleotide sequence: TGTGCCAGCAGCAGACTCAGGGCTCCGAACACCGGGGAGCTGTTTTTT. It is translated as CASSRLRAPNTGELFF. J is TRBJ2-2 and V is TRBV14; a weak D match, TRBD1 (5 bases). Germline V gene lookup returns CDR1 SGHDN and CDR2 FVKESK. The CDR3 runs 16 residues. Trimming removed 5 bases from V and 0 bases from J, with 13 bases in between.

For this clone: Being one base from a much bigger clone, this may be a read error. CDR3 residues: CASSVGTGNTEAFF. The CDR3 nucleotides read TGTGCCAGCAGCGTCGGGACAGGGAACACTGAAGCTTTCTTT. The V and J genes are TRBV7-3 and TRBJ1-1; 8 bases are shared with TRBD1. Germline-derived CDR1 and CDR2 are SGHTA and FQGTGA. The CDR3 extends over 14 amino acids. J gave up 1 base and V 5 bases, and 3 bases lay outside the gene matches.

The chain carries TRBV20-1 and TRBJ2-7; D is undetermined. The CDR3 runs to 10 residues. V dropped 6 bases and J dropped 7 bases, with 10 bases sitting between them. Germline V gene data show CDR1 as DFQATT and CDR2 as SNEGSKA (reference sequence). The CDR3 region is CSALLEEQYF. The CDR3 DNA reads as TGCAGTGCCCTTCTGGAGGAGCAGTACTTC.

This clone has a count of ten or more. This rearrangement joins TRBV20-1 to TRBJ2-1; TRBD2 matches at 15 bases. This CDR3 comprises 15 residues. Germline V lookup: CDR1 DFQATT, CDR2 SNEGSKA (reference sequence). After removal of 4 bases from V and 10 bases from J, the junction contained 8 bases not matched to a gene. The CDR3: CSATWTSGRAGEQFF. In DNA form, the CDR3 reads TGCAGTGCTACTTGGACTAGCGGGAGGGCCGGCGAGCAGTTCTTC.

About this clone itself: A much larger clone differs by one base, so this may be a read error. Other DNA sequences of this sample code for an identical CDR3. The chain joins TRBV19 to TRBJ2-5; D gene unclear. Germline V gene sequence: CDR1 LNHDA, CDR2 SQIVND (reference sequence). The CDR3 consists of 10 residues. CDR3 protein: CASSLETQYF. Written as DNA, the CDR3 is TGTGCCAGTAGTTTAGAGACACAGTACTTC.

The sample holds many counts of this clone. The CDR3 region has the DNA TGTGCCAGCAGTGAAGTTCGGGGGTATGAGCAGTTCTTC. Protein product: CASSEVRGYEQFF. This chain connects TRBV2 to TRBJ2-1; a weak D match, TRBD2 (6 bases). The V gene lost 1 base and the J gene lost 8 bases, with 9 bases spanning the gap. This CDR3 spans 13 amino acids. CDR1 SNHLY and CDR2 FYNNEI come from the germline V gene. The full variable domain, completed using reference TRBV2 and TRBJ2-1, is EPEVTQTPSHQVTQMGQEVILRCVPISNHLYFYWYRQILGQKVEFLVSFYNNEISEKSEIFDDQFSVERPDGSNFTLKIRSTKLEDSAMYFCASSEVRGYEQFFGPGTRLTVL.

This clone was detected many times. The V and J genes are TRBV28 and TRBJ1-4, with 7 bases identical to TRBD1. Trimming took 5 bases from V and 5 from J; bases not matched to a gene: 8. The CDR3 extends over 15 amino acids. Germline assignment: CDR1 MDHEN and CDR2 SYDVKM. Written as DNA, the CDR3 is TGTGCCAGCAGTGGCACCGGGACAGTAAATGAAAAACTGTTTTTT. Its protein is CASSGTGTVNEKLFF. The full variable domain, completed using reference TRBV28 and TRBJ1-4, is DVKVTQSSRYLVKRTGEKVFLECVQDMDHENMFWYRQDPGLGLRLIYFSYDVKMKEKGDIPEGYSVSREKKERFSLILESASTNQTSMYLCASSGTGTVNEKLFFGSGTQLSVL.

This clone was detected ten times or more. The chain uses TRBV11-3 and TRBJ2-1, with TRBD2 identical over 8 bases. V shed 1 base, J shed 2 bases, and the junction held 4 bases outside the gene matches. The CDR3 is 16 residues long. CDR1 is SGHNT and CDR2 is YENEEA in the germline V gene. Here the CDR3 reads CASSLGSGRAYNEQFF. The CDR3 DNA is TGTGCCAGCAGCTTAGGATCCGGGAGGGCCTACAATGAGCAGTTCTTC.

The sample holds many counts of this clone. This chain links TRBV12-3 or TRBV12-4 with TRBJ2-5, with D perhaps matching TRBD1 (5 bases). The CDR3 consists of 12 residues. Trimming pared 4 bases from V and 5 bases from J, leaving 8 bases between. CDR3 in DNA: TGTGCCAGCAGTTCAGGGTGGGAGACCCAGTACTTC. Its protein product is CASSSGWETQYF.

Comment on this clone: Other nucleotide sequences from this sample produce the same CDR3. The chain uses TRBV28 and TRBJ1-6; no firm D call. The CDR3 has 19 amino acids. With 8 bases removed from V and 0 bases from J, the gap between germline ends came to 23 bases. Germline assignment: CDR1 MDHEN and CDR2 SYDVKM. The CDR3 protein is CASSSVGTAVRSYNSPLHF. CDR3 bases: TGTGCCAGCTCAAGCGTGGGTACAGCGGTTCGCTCCTATAATTCACCCCTCCACTTT.

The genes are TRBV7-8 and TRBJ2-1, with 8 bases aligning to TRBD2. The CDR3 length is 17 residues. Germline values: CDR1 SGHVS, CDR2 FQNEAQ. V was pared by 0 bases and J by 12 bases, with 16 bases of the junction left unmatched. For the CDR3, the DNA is TGTGCCAGCAGCTTAGCCGACCCCATAGCGGGACGGGGAGGGCAGTTCTTC. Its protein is CASSLADPIAGRGGQFF.

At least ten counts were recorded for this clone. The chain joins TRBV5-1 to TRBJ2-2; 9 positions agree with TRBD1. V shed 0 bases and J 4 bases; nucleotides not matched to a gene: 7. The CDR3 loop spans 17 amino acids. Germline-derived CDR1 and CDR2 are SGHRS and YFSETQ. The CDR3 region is CASSLARDRASTGELFF. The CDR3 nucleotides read TGCGCCAGCAGCTTGGCCAGGGACAGGGCGAGCACCGGGGAGCTGTTTTTT.

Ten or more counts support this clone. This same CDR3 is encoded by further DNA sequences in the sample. Here the CDR3 DNA reads TGCGCCAGCAGCCAAGGGACGGCCGGGCCTTCCTATGGCTACACCTTC. Its protein is CASSQGTAGPSYGYTF. The chain carries TRBV4-1 and TRBJ1-2; D is uncertain. With 1 base removed from V and 4 bases from J, the gap between germline ends came to 16 bases. Germline lookup yields CDR1 MGHRA and CDR2 YSYEKL. The CDR3 has 16 residues.

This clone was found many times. As DNA, the CDR3 is TGTGCCAGCAGTGAATTCAGGGGGCTGGTTGGTGAAGCTTTCTTT. This sequence encodes CASSEFRGLVGEAFF. This sequence joins TRBV25-1 and TRBJ1-1, with 8 positions matching TRBD1. This CDR3 region has 15 residues. Germline loops: CDR1 MGHDK, CDR2 SYGVNS. With 1 base clipped from V and 7 bases from J, the junction kept 8 bases outside the gene matches.

The CDR3: CAMLGRSWVSPLHF. CDR3 nucleotides: TGTGCCATGTTGGGCAGATCTTGGGTTTCACCCCTCCACTTT. The chain links TRBV6-7 to TRBJ1-6; the D is unclear. TRBV6-7 belongs to the ORF category, with a function that is uncertain. The CDR3 runs to 14 residues. Trimming took off 10 bases at V and 9 bases at J, with 19 bases between the two ends.

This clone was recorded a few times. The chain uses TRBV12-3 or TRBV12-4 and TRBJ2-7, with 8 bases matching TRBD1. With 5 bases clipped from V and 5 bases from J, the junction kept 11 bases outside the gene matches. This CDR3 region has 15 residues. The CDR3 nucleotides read TGTGCCAGCAGTCTCCCACAGGGGGTTGTGGACGAGCAGTACTTC. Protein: CASSLPQGVVDEQYF.

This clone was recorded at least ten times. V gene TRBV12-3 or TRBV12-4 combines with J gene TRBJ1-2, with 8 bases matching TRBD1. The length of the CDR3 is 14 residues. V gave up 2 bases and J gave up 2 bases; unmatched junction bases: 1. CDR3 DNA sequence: TGTGCCAGCAGTTTATCAGGGGGCAACTATGGCTACACCTTC. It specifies CASSLSGGNYGYTF.